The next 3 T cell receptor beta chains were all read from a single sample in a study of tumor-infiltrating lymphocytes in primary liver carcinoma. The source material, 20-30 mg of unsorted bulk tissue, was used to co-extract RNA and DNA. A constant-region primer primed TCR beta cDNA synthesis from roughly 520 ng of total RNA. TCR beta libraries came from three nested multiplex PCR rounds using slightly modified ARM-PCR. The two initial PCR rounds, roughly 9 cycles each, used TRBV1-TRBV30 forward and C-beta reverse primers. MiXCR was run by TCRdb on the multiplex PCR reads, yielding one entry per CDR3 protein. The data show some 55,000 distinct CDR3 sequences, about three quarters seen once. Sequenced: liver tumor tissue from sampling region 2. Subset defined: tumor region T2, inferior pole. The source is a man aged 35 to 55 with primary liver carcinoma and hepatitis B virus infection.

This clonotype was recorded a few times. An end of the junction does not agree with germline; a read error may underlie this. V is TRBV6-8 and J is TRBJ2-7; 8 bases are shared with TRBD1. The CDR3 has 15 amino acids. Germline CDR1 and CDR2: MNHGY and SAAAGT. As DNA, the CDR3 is TGTGCTAGCAGTTGGGGACAGGTCGCTATGAGAGAGCAGTACTTC. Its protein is CASSWGQVAMREQYF.

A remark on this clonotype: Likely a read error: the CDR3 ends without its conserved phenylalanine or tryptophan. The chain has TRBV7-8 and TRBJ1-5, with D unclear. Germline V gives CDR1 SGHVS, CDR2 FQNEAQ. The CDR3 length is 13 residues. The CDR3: CVSSLNRDQLQHL. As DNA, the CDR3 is TGTGTCAGCAGCTTAAATCGGGATCAGCTCCAGCATCTT.

CDR3 in DNA: TGTGCCAGCAGCACCACACAGGGGGCCCAAACAGATACGCAGTATTTT. Translated: CASSTTQGAQTDTQYF. The chain combines TRBV11-1 with TRBJ2-3; 9 bases line up with TRBD1. The CDR3 has 16 amino acids. V gave up 5 bases and J gave up 3 bases; unmatched junction bases: 9. The V gene's germline CDR1 is SGHAT and CDR2 FQDESV (reference sequence). Supplemented by reference TRBV11-1 and TRBJ2-3, the full variable domain reads EAEVAQSPRYKITEKSQAVAFWCDPISGHATLYWYRQILGQGPELLVQFQDESVVDDSQLPKDRFSAERLKGVDSTLKIQPAELGDSAMYLCASSTTQGAQTDTQYFGPGTRLTVL.